This T cell receptor beta chain originates from a study of identical twins. Findings of the study overall: Memory repertoires lacked the insertion deficit that abundant cord blood beta clonotypes showed. In monozygotic twins, models underestimated the sharing of out-of-frame TCR alpha. Sequences that were out-of-frame, alpha and twin-shared displayed an excess of low generation probability.

This clonotype was observed a handful of times. As yet, its antigen is unknown. TCRdb redid the calling of the 5' RACE reads with MiXCR, one entry per CDR3 protein. The data contain more than 400,000 distinct CDR3 sequences, roughly 15% of them seen just once; the ten biggest clones take up roughly 0.42%. Everyone who donated was a healthy Caucasian. CDR3 length: 17 amino acids. Looked up from germline, CDR1 is SGHDN and CDR2 is FVKESK. The V gene lost 0 bases and the J gene lost 0 bases, with 12 bases spanning the gap. This sample was also put to use in a study of yellow fever vaccine responses in identical twins.

The genes are TRBV14 and TRBJ2-1; D possibly uses TRBD1 or TRBD2 (5 bases each). This TCR was recovered from a woman between 18 and 29 years old in good health. The sequencing input was CD4+ T cells sorted from blood. The CDR3 nucleotides are TGTGCCAGCAGCCAAGATTTTGGGGGTCGCTCCTACAATGAGCAGTTCTTC. Residues: CASSQDFGGRSYNEQFF.